A single sample gave rise to the 29 T cell receptor beta chains below, sequenced in a study of response to subunit inactivated influenza vaccine (dated by TCRdb to 2016 to 2019). Library construction relied on RT-PCR. Sequenced on an Illumina HiSeq 2500. TCRdb reran the public reads through fastp at Q25 and MiXCR, keeping productive beta chains. Each entry merges the rows of one CDR3 protein and shows their most common DNA and genes. For this sample there are around 600,000 distinct CDR3 sequences; approximately 11% appear just once. Together, the top ten hold roughly 11% of the sample. The sample also formed part of further work on T cells expressing NK-cell markers. As the second publication notes: The TCR beta cDNA libraries were made using 5'RACE template switching, a step that added both a universal primer site and unique molecular identifiers.

The source was PBMCs from blood, collected on the day of vaccination. The source is a middle-aged man who received an inactivated influenza vaccine. Donor details come from another sample of the same person, matched by shared clones.

V is TRBV6-4 and J is TRBJ2-3, with 10 positions matching TRBD2. The CDR3 runs 15 residues. The germline CDR1 and CDR2 sequences are MRHNA and SNTAGT. V shed 4 bases, J shed 6 bases, and the junction held 7 bases outside the gene matches. CDR3 region: CASSGLAGKGDTQYF. Written as DNA, the CDR3 is TGTGCCAGCAGTGGACTAGCGGGCAAAGGGGATACGCAGTATTTT.

The rearrangement links TRBV9 to TRBJ2-2; D call uncertain. This CDR3 has 14 amino acids. The germline V and J ends were trimmed by 0 bases and 2 bases, with 5 bases remaining between them. The germline V gene has CDR1 SGDLS and CDR2 YYNGEE. This chain's CDR3 is CASSVGLNTGELFF. CDR3 in DNA: TGTGCCAGCAGCGTAGGGCTTAACACCGGGGAGCTGTTTTTT. Full variable domain (rest looked up from reference TRBV9 and TRBJ2-2): DSGVTQTPKHLITATGQRVTLRCSPRSGDLSVYWYQQSLDQGLQFLIQYYNGEERAKGNILERFSAQQFPDLHSELNLSSLELGDSALYFCASSVGLNTGELFFGEGSRLTVL.

The V gene is TRBV7-2, the J gene TRBJ2-7; no clear D gene. Germline assignment: CDR1 SGHTA and CDR2 FQGNSA. Trimming pared 7 bases from V and 0 bases from J, leaving 7 bases between. This CDR3 comprises 12 residues. CDR3 nucleotide sequence: TGTGCCAGCACGTCGGCCTCCTACGAGCAGTACTTC. Its translation: CASTSASYEQYF. The full variable domain, completed using reference TRBV7-2 and TRBJ2-7, is GAGVSQSPSNKVTEKGKDVELRCDPISGHTALYWYRQSLGQGLEFLIYFQGNSAPDKSGLPSDRFSAERTGGSVSTLTIQRTQQEDSAVYLCASTSASYEQYFGPGTRLTVT.

This clonotype has at least ten counts. The genes are TRBV4-2 and TRBJ2-3, with D hard to call. With 0 bases removed from V and 4 bases from J, the gap between germline ends came to 8 bases. The length of the CDR3 is 14 residues. Germline V CDR1 and CDR2: LGHNA, YNFKEQ. The CDR3 spells CASSQDTGADTQYF. DNA for the CDR3: TGTGCCAGCAGCCAAGATACCGGCGCAGATACGCAGTATTTT.

The chain couples TRBV4-1 to TRBJ2-7, with TRBD1 identical over 7 bases. This CDR3 has 15 residues. Unmatched junction bases numbered 8, after V lost 3 bases and J lost 3 bases. The germline gives CDR1 MGHRA, CDR2 YSYEKL. CDR3 nucleotide sequence: TGCGCCAGCAGCCACCAAGACAGGGCCGACTACGAGCAGTACTTC. It encodes CASSHQDRADYEQYF.

This chain connects TRBV6-2 or TRBV6-3 to TRBJ2-7; a weak D match, TRBD1 (6 bases). V was clipped by 5 bases and J by 6 bases, with 20 bases between them. This CDR3 comprises 15 residues. CDR1 is MNHEY, CDR2 SVGEGT, per germline. The CDR3 region is CASSKINRVSSEQYF. CDR3 nucleotides: TGTGCCAGCAGTAAGATTAACAGGGTTTCAAGCGAGCAGTACTTC.

This clonotype occurred a few times. V usage is TRBV28 and J usage is TRBJ2-3, with a weak D call TRBD2 (5 bases). CDR3 length: 17 amino acids. With 1 base removed from V and 1 base from J, the gap between germline ends came to 15 bases. Per germline, CDR1 MDHEN and CDR2 SYDVKM. CDR3 nucleotides: TGTGCCAGCAGTTTATCGGGGAGTGGGGTAGGCACAGATACGCAGTATTTT. The encoded protein is CASSLSGSGVGTDTQYF.

This chain links TRBV9 with TRBJ2-1; unclear D gene. From germline, CDR1 is SGDLS and CDR2 YYNGEE. Between the trimmed V and J ends, which lost 0 bases and 10 bases, there was a span of 8 bases. CDR3 length: 12 amino acids. CDR3 sequence: CASSVVMGEQFF. CDR3 in DNA: TGTGCCAGCAGCGTAGTGATGGGGGAGCAGTTCTTC. The full variable domain, in which reference TRBV9 and TRBJ2-1 provide the parts outside the CDR3, is DSGVTQTPKHLITATGQRVTLRCSPRSGDLSVYWYQQSLDQGLQFLIQYYNGEERAKGNILERFSAQQFPDLHSELNLSSLELGDSALYFCASSVVMGEQFFGPGTRLTVL.

The chain employs TRBV7-2 and TRBJ2-3; D not certain. With 1 base removed from V and 0 bases from J, the gap between germline ends came to 11 bases. The germline gives CDR1 SGHTA, CDR2 FQGNSA. The CDR3 length is 16 residues. The DNA of the CDR3 is TGTGCCAGCAGCTTAGACGTAGGTGTTAGCACAGATACGCAGTATTTT. This translates into CASSLDVGVSTDTQYF.

The J gene is TRBJ2-3, the V gene TRBV5-1; D unresolved. CDR1 SGHRS and CDR2 YFSETQ come from the germline V gene. The length of the CDR3 is 18 residues. Trimming pared 0 bases from V and 2 bases from J, leaving 19 bases between. This CDR3 is CASSLVGAAETITDTQYF. The DNA of the CDR3 is TGCGCCAGCAGCTTGGTGGGCGCCGCGGAAACAATCACAGATACGCAGTATTTT.

This sequence joins TRBV6-2 or TRBV6-3 and TRBJ1-6, with D unresolved. V was shortened by 2 bases and J by 7 bases, with 9 bases between the two germline ends. The CDR3 runs to 14 residues. Germline lookup yields CDR1 MNHEY and CDR2 SVGEGT. DNA for the CDR3: TGTGCCAGCAGTTACACGGGTTGGAATTCACCCCTCCACTTT. It is translated as CASSYTGWNSPLHF.

This chain joins TRBV7-2 and TRBJ2-3, with D tentatively TRBD2 (6 bases). CDR1 and CDR2 (germline): SGHTA, FQGNSA. This CDR3 spans 17 amino acids. Trimming stripped 1 base from V and 0 bases from J, with 14 bases between. CDR3 coding DNA: TGTGCCAGCAGCTTAGTGGGGGGAAGAAGTAGCACAGATACGCAGTATTTT. It yields the protein CASSLVGGRSSTDTQYF.

In this sample, this clonotype turned up a few times. CDR3 sequence reads: CAWETFSGELFF. CDR3 nucleotides: TGTGCCTGGGAAACTTTCTCGGGGGAGCTGTTTTTT. The chain has TRBV30 and TRBJ2-2; the D is unclear. This CDR3 spans 12 amino acids. Germline V gene data show CDR1 as GTSNPN and CDR2 as SVGIG (reference sequence). Trimming took off 5 bases at V and 8 bases at J, with 12 bases between the two ends. The variable domain in full, completed from reference TRBV30 and TRBJ2-2, reads SQTIHQWPATLVQPVGSPLSLECTVEGTSNPNLYWYRQAAGRGLQLLFYSVGIGQISSEVPQNLSASRPQDRQFILSSKKLLLSDSGFYLCAWETFSGELFFGEGSRLTVL.

This sequence joins TRBV20-1 and TRBJ2-7; tentative D call: TRBD2 (5 bases). With 5 bases removed from V and 3 bases from J, the gap between germline ends came to 8 bases. The CDR3 extends over 11 amino acids. The germline V gene encodes CDR1 DFQATT and CDR2 SNEGSKA (reference sequence). In nucleotides, the CDR3 is TGCAGTGCTTTCGCGGGCTACGAGCAGTACTTC. Encoded protein: CSAFAGYEQYF.

The genes are TRBV4-1 and TRBJ2-1, with 9 bases lining up with TRBD1. The CDR3 sequence is 19 residues long. The ends lost 4 bases at V and 1 base at J; junction bases unmatched: 14. Germline V gene data show CDR1 as MGHRA and CDR2 as YSYEKL. CDR3 sequence reads: CASSPDRGGLSISYNEQFF. The CDR3 bases are TGCGCCAGCAGCCCGGACAGGGGTGGGCTTTCTATATCCTACAATGAGCAGTTCTTC.

This clonotype appeared a few times. The chain has TRBV29-1 and TRBJ2-3, with D unclear. Germline V gene data show CDR1 as SQVTM and CDR2 as ANQGSEA. The CDR3 has 12 amino acids. V lost 3 bases and J 2 bases, leaving 6 bases between the germline ends. The CDR3 reads CSVDWFTDTQYF. As DNA, the CDR3 is TGCAGCGTTGACTGGTTCACAGATACGCAGTATTTT.

For the CDR3, the DNA is TGCGCCAGCAGCCTACTAACTAGCGGGGCCACAGATACGCAGTATTTT. Protein product: CASSLLTSGATDTQYF. The J gene is TRBJ2-3, the V gene TRBV5-1; 10 bases are a match to TRBD2. The V gene's germline CDR1 is SGHRS and CDR2 YFSETQ. This CDR3 region has 16 residues. V lost 4 bases and J lost 2; bases outside the gene matches: 7.

V usage is TRBV10-3 and J usage is TRBJ1-1, with TRBD1 as a possible D gene (5 bases). The CDR3 is made up of 16 amino acids. Trimming stripped 0 bases from V and 3 bases from J, with 14 bases between. Germline CDR1 ENHRY, CDR2 SYGVKD. CDR3 coding DNA: TGTGCCATCAGTGAGTCCCAGGGCAGGCTATACACTGAAGCTTTCTTT. Translated, it gives CAISESQGRLYTEAFF.

This sequence joins TRBV12-3 or TRBV12-4 and TRBJ2-1; the match to TRBD1 covers 8 bases. The CDR3 covers 16 residues. V lost 6 bases and J lost 1; bases outside the gene matches: 8. The CDR3 region is CASRTLRGLSYNEQFF. The CDR3 region has the DNA TGTGCCAGCAGGACACTCAGGGGGCTTTCCTACAATGAGCAGTTCTTC.

The J gene is TRBJ2-5, the V gene TRBV25-1; D is possibly TRBD1 (5 bases). V lost 1 base to trimming and J lost 5 bases, with 14 bases between them. The CDR3 loop spans 15 amino acids. Germline-derived CDR1 and CDR2 are MGHDK and SYGVNS. The CDR3 sequence is CASSEFAGPGETQYF. The DNA of the CDR3 is TGTGCCAGCAGTGAATTTGCAGGGCCTGGGGAGACCCAGTACTTC.

This sequence joins TRBV7-8 and TRBJ2-1, with TRBD2 matching 11 bases. The CDR3 covers 16 residues. Losses at the gene ends were 2 bases for V and 7 bases for J; bases not matched to a gene: 7. Germline CDR1 reads SGHVS; CDR2 reads FQNEAQ. The CDR3 coding sequence is TGTGCCAGCAGCTTAATCTCGGTAGCGGGAGGGAATGAGCAGTTCTTC. It specifies CASSLISVAGGNEQFF.

The sample holds a few counts of this clonotype. This chain connects TRBV20-1 to TRBJ2-7; D may be TRBD1 (6 bases). Between the trimmed V and J ends, which lost 4 bases and 0 bases, there was a span of 13 bases. Germline values: CDR1 DFQATT, CDR2 SNEGSKA (reference sequence). The CDR3 consists of 14 residues. The CDR3 coding sequence is TGCAGTGCTACCCGACAGGACCTCTCCTACGAGCAGTACTTC. Encoded protein: CSATRQDLSYEQYF.

The V gene is TRBV11-2, the J gene TRBJ2-5; D possibly corresponds to TRBD2 (6 bases). The CDR3 consists of 15 residues. CDR1 and CDR2 (germline): SGHAT, FQNNGV. V lost 5 bases and J lost 5, with 18 bases in between. The CDR3 DNA follows: TGTGCCAGCAGCGGAGGGTTAGGGGCGGAGGAGACCCAGTACTTC. It is translated as CASSGGLGAEETQYF.

This clonotype was detected only a few times. The rearrangement uses TRBV15 and TRBJ2-1; D gene uncertain. Germline CDR1 reads LNHNV; CDR2 reads YYDKDF (reference sequence). This CDR3 contains 14 residues. V gave up 1 base and J gave up 0 bases, with 4 bases separating them. The CDR3, as DNA: TGTGCCACCAGCAGAGTAGGCTCCTACAATGAGCAGTTCTTC. Protein sequence: CATSRVGSYNEQFF.

This clonotype was seen many times. This chain links TRBV27 with TRBJ2-7; D not resolved. The CDR3 sequence is 15 residues long. Trimming left V 5 bases short and J 0 bases short, with 14 bases between. Germline V gene data show CDR1 as MNHEY and CDR2 as SMNVEV (reference sequence). CDR3: CASSPYAVGSYEQYF. The CDR3 region has the DNA TGTGCCAGCAGTCCCTACGCGGTAGGCTCCTACGAGCAGTACTTC.

The chain has TRBV11-2 and TRBJ1-3; 7 bases line up with TRBD1. Per the germline V gene, CDR1 is SGHAT and CDR2 is FQNNGV. Germline trimming cut 4 bases from V and 4 bases from J; bases unmatched to any gene: 7. The CDR3 is 15 residues long. The CDR3 DNA is TGTGCCAGCAGCTCGATACAGGGGAAGGGAAACACCATATATTTT. It translates to CASSSIQGKGNTIYF.

At least ten counts were recorded for this clonotype. The chain links TRBV5-1 to TRBJ2-2, with 10 bases lining up with TRBD1. The junction had 6 bases not matched to a gene; V was cut back by 4 bases and J by 0 bases. This CDR3 has 17 amino acids. Germline-derived CDR1 and CDR2 are SGHRS and YFSETQ. Here the CDR3 DNA reads TGCGCCAGCAGCATGCAGACAGGGGGCACGAACACCGGGGAGCTGTTTTTT. Its translation is CASSMQTGGTNTGELFF.

This clonotype was seen only a few times. The chain combines TRBV6-2 or TRBV6-3 with TRBJ2-7; 7 bases align to TRBD1. Losses at the gene ends were 2 bases for V and 2 bases for J; bases not matched to a gene: 3. The CDR3 has 14 amino acids. The germline gives CDR1 MNHEY, CDR2 SVGEGT. As DNA, the CDR3 is TGTGCCAGCAGTTACGAGACAGGGCCCTACGAGCAGTACTTC. Protein sequence: CASSYETGPYEQYF.

This clonotype has just a few counts. The chain links TRBV15 to TRBJ2-7; 9 bases map to TRBD2. V shed 1 base and J 2 bases; nucleotides not matched to a gene: 3. The CDR3 runs 15 residues. Germline V gene sequence: CDR1 LNHNV, CDR2 YYDKDF (reference sequence). CDR3 nucleotides: TGTGCCACCAGCAGAGGGGAGCGGGGGGCCTACGAGCAGTACTTC. Residues: CATSRGERGAYEQYF.